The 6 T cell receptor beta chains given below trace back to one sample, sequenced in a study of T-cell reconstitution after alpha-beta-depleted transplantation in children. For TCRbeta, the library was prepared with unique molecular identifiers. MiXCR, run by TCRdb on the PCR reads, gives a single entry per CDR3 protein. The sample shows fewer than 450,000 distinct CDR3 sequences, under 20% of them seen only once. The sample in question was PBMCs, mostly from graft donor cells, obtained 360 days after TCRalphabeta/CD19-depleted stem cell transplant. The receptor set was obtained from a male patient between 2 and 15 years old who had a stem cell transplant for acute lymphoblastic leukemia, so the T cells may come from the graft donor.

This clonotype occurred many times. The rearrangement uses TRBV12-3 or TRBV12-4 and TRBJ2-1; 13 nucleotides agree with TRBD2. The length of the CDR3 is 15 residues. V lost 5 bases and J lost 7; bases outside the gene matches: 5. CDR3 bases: TGTGCCAGCAGTCTACTAGCGGGAGGGCTAAATGAGCAGTTCTTC. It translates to CASSLLAGGLNEQFF.

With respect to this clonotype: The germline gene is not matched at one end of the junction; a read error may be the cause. CDR3 protein: CAISEESTRDF. The CDR3 region has the DNA TGTGCCATCAGTGAGGAATCTACAAGGGACTTC. The gene calls are TRBV10-3 and TRBJ2-7; no reliable D call. The CDR3 runs to 11 residues. Germline V gene sequence: CDR1 ENHRY, CDR2 SYGVKD.

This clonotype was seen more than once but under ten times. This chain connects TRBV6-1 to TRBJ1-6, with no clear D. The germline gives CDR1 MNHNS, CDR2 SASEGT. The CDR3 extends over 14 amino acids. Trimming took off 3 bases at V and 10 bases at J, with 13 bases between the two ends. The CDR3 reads CASSEGMRESPLHF. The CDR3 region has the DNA TGTGCCAGCAGTGAGGGGATGAGGGAGTCACCCCTCCACTTT.

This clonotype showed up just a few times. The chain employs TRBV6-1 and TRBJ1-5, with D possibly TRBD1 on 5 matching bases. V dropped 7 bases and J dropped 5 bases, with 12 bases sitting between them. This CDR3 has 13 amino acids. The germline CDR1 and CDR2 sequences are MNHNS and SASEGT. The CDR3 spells CASKGAEDQPQHF. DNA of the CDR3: TGTGCCAGCAAAGGGGCTGAGGATCAGCCCCAGCATTTT.

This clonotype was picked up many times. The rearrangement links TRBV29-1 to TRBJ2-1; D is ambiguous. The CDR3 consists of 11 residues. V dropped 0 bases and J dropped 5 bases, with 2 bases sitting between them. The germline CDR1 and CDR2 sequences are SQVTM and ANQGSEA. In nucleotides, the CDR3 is TGCAGCGTTGAAGATAACAATGAGCAGTTCTTC. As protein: CSVEDNNEQFF.

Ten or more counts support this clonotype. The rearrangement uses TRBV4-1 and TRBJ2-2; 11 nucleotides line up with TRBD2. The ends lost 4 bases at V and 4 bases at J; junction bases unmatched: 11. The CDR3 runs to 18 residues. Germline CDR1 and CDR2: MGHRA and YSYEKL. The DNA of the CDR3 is TGCGCCAGCAGCCCTGGACTAGCGGGCGCCCCGATCACCGGGGAGCTGTTTTTT. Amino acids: CASSPGLAGAPITGELFF.